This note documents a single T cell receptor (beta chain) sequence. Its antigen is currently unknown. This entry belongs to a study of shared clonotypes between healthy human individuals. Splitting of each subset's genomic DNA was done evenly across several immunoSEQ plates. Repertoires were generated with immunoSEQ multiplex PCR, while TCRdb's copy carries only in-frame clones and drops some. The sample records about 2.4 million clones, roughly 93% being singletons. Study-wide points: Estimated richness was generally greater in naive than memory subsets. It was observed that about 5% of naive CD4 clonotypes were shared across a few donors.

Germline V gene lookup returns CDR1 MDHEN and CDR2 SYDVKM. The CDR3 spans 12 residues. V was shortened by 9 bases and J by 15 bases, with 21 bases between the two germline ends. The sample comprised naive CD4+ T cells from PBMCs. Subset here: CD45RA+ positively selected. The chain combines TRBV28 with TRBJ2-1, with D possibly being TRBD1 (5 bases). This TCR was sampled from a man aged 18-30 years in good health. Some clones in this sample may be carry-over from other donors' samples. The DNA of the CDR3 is TGTGCCAGTTACCGGGCGCCAGGGTCTCCGTTCTTC. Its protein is CASYRAPGSPFF.